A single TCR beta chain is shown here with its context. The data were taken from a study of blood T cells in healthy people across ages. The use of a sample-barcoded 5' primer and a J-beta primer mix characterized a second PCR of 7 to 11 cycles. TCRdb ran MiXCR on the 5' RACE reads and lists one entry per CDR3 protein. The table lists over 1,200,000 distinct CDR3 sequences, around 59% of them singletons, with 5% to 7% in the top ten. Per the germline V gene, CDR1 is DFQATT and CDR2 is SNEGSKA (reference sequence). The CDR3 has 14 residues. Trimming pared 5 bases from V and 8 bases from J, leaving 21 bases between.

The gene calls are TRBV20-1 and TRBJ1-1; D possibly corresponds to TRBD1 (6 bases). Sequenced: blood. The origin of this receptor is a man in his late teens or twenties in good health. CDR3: CSAVTGVSVWEAFF. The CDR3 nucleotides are TGCAGTGCTGTGACAGGCGTGTCGGTATGGGAAGCTTTCTTT.